The 7 T cell receptor beta chains reported below all come from one sample, sequenced in a study of T cells after yellow fever vaccination. TCRdb redid the calling of the 5' RACE reads with MiXCR, one entry per CDR3 protein. The table includes more than 350,000 distinct CDR3 sequences, approximately 10% detected once. The sequenced sample was PBMCs, obtained on the day of the first yellow fever vaccination. These receptors all come from a man in his late teens or twenties who received the YFV17D yellow fever vaccine.

The gene calls are TRBV7-9 and TRBJ1-2; D is unclear. Per germline, CDR1 SEHNR and CDR2 FQNEAQ (reference sequence). Trimming cost V 7 bases and J 0 bases, with 6 bases left between them. The CDR3 is 12 residues long. In nucleotides, the CDR3 is TGTGCCAGCACCCGGGCTAACTATGGCTACACCTTC. Its protein product is CASTRANYGYTF. Drawing the rest from reference TRBV7-9 and TRBJ1-2, the complete variable domain is DTGVSQNPRHKITKRGQNVTFRCDPISEHNRLYWYRQTLGQGPEFLTYFQNEAQLEKSRLLSDRFSAERPKGSFSTLEIQRTEQGDSAMYLCASTRANYGYTFGSGTRLTVV.

The chain employs TRBV24-1 and TRBJ2-3; D gene ambiguous. The CDR3 is made up of 14 amino acids. Per the germline V gene, CDR1 is KGHDR and CDR2 is SFDVKD. V lost 3 bases to trimming and J lost 4 bases, with 10 bases between them. DNA for the CDR3: TGTGCCACCAGTGATGGTGTCGGGCCAGATACGCAGTATTTT. Encoded protein: CATSDGVGPDTQYF.

This clonotype occurred a few times. The rearrangement links TRBV20-1 to TRBJ1-4; D remains ambiguous. Trimming shortened V by 3 bases and J by 8 bases, and 16 bases separated the two germline ends. Germline values: CDR1 DFQATT, CDR2 SNEGSKA (reference sequence). This CDR3 spans 14 amino acids. The CDR3 coding sequence is TGCAGTGCTAGTCCGCTGCAGGCGAGGGAAAAACTGTTTTTT. Its protein product is CSASPLQAREKLFF.

J is TRBJ2-4 and V is TRBV30; tentatively, D is TRBD1 or TRBD2 (5 bases each). The CDR3 has 11 amino acids. Trimming removed 7 bases at V and 6 bases at J, with 10 bases between. Germline V gives CDR1 GTSNPN, CDR2 SVGIG (reference sequence). The CDR3 coding sequence is TGTGCCTTTACTAGGGGAAACATTCAGTACTTC. Residues: CAFTRGNIQYF.

The chain carries TRBV12-3 or TRBV12-4 and TRBJ1-1; TRBD1 is a possible D gene (5 bases). CDR3 length: 14 amino acids. V was cut by 8 bases and J by 4 bases, with 17 bases left in between. CDR3 bases: TGTGCCAGCGGAACGTGGAAGGGGTTCACTGAAGCTTTCTTT. Its protein product is CASGTWKGFTEAFF.

The chain uses TRBV9 and TRBJ2-3, with D possibly TRBD2 on 7 matching bases. Germline CDR1 and CDR2: SGDLS and YYNGEE. Trimming shortened V by 4 bases and J by 2 bases, and 23 bases separated the two germline ends. CDR3 size: 18 residues. In DNA, the CDR3 is TGTGCCAGCAGCTTACGAGGGGGAGGGACTGGCCCCACAGATACGCAGTATTTT. Amino acid sequence: CASSLRGGGTGPTDTQYF.

Comment on this clonotype: At one end the junction does not follow the germline gene, possibly because of a read error. The V gene is TRBV5-4, the J gene TRBJ1-1; no clear D. Germline-derived CDR1 and CDR2 are SGHNT and YYREEE (reference sequence). CDR3 size: 13 residues. The CDR3 DNA follows: TGTGCCAGCAGATTGCTATTGAACAGTGAAGCTTTCTTT. It codes for CASRLLLNSEAFF.